What follows is one T cell receptor beta chain and its context. Its antigen is not identified. Combining a sample-barcoded 5' primer with a J-beta primer mix, a second PCR ran for about 6 to 11 cycles. One entry per CDR3 protein, called by TCRdb with MiXCR from the 5' RACE reads. This repertoire shows some 800,000 distinct CDR3 sequences, 40% to 50% found once; its top ten account for 15% to 25%. The CDR3 runs to 17 residues. Germline CDR1 reads SGHTA; CDR2 reads FQGNSA. V lost 7 bases and J lost 3; bases outside the gene matches: 12. This sample was taken from a study of blood T cells in healthy people across ages. Study as a whole: For every two T cells, template switching captured about one barcoded beta molecule. Overall study results and limits: With naive T cell percentage, TCR beta diversity showed a strong correlation. Shifts in expanded clonotypes may have been confounded by donor CMV status, which was unknown.

The donors, healthy Caucasians from Russia, were aged about 6 to 100. J is TRBJ1-4 and V is TRBV7-2; TRBD1 matches 9 bases. The TCR sequence derives from a man aged 60-69 years in good health. The material sequenced was blood. The CDR3 reads CASTPGQGMRANEKLFF. The CDR3 region has the DNA TGTGCCAGCACCCCGGGACAGGGTATGAGGGCTAATGAAAAACTGTTTTTT.